This TCR beta chain was sequenced during a study of tumor-infiltrating lymphocytes in oesophageal squamous cell carcinoma (dated by TCRdb to the mid-2010s). Receptors were amplified or captured by PCR. Sequencing relied on an Illumina HiSeq 2000. TCRdb took the public reads, trimmed them with fastp at Q25, ran MiXCR for clone calling and kept in-frame beta chains. Rows matching on CDR3 protein sequence are summarized as one entry with the most common DNA and genes. This sample has under 20,000 distinct CDR3 sequences in its table, and around two fifths of those were observed once. The ten top clones hold more than 25% of the sample. Note on this clonotype: Its antigen is currently not known. No much larger clone is present one base from it, and per-base qualities are unavailable.

This clonotype was sampled from a male donor with esophageal squamous cell carcinoma. The sample consisted of esophageal tumor tissue.

The CDR3 corresponds to CASSRGSNTGELFF. The nucleotide sequence reads as follows: TGCGCCAGCAGCCGGGGGTCGAACACCGGGGAGCTGTTTTTT. The chain is encoded by TRBV5-1 joined to TRBJ2-2; a tentative D match to TRBD2 spans 6 bases. Trimming costs V 4 bases and J 0 bases, and their ends lie 7 bases apart. The CDR1 and CDR2 encoded by the germline V gene are SGHRS and YFSETQ. Measured from the cysteine to the phenylalanine, the CDR3 is 14 residues long. Only CDR3 DNA remains: 42 bases, in frame from the first base.